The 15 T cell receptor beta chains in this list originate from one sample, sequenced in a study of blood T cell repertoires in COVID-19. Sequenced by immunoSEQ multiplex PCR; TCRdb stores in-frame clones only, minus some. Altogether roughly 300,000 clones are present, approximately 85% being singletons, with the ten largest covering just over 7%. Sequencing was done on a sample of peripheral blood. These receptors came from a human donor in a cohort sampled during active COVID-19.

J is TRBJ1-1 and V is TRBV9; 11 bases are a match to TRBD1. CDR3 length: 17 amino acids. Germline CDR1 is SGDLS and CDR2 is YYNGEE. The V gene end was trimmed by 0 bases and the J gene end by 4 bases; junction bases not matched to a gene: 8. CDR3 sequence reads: CASSVDWTGGLGTEAFF. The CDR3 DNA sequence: TGTGCCAGCAGCGTAGATTGGACAGGGGGCCTCGGCACTGAAGCTTTCTTT.

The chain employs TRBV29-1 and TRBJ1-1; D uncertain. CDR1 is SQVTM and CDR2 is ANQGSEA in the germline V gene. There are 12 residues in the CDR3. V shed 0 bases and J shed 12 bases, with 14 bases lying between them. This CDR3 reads CSVEDQGRRSFF. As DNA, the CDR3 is TGCAGCGTTGAAGATCAAGGGAGGAGATCTTTCTTT.

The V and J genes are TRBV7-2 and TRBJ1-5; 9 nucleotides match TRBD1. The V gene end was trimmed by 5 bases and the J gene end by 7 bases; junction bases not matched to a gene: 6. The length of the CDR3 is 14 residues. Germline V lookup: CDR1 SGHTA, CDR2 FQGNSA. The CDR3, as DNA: TGTGCCAGCAGCAAGGACAGGGGTATGCAGCCCCAGCATTTT. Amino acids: CASSKDRGMQPQHF.

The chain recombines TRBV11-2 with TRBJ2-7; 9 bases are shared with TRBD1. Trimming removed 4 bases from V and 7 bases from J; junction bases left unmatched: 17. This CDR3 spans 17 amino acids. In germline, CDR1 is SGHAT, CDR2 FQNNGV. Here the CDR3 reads CASSSNIAGQGGWEQYF. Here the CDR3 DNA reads TGTGCCAGCAGCTCAAACATCGCGGGACAGGGCGGTTGGGAGCAGTACTTC.

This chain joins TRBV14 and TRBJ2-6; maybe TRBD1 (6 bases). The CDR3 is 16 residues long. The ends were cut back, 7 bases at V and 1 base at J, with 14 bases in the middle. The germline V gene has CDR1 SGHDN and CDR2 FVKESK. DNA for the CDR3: TGTGCCAGCACCAGGGGTTTTCTTTCTGGGGCCAACGTCCTGACTTTC. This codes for CASTRGFLSGANVLTF. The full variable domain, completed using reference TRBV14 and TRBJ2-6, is EAGVTQFPSHSVIEKGQTVTLRCDPISGHDNLYWYRRVMGKEIKFLLHFVKESKQDESGMPNNRFLAERTGGTYSTLKVQPAELEDSGVYFCASTRGFLSGANVLTFGAGSRLTVL.

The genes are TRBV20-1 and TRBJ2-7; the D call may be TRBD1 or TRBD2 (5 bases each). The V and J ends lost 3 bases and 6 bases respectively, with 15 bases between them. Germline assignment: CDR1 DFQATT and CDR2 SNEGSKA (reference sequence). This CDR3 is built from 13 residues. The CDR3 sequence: CSASGGRGPEQYF. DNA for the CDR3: TGCAGTGCTAGTGGGGGTAGGGGCCCCGAGCAGTACTTC.

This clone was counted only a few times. The CDR3 region has the DNA TGTGCCAGCACACAGTCTAACTATGGCTACACCTTC. Translating gives CASTQSNYGYTF. The rearrangement joins TRBV2 to TRBJ1-2; no firm D call. V lost 7 bases and J 0 bases, leaving 6 bases between the germline ends. The CDR3 consists of 12 residues. The germline CDR1 and CDR2 sequences are SNHLY and FYNNEI.

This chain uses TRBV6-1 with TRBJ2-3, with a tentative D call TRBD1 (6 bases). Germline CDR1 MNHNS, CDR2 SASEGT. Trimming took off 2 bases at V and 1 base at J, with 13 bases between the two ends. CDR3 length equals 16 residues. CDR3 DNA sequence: TGTGCCAGCAGTGAACAGGGGACCGCCGGCACAGATACGCAGTATTTT. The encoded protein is CASSEQGTAGTDTQYF.

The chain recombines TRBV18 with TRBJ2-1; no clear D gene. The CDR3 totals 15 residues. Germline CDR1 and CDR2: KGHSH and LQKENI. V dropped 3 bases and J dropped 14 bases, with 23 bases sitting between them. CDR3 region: CASSPSATGLTIKFF. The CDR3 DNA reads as TGTGCCAGCTCACCCAGCGCTACCGGTCTTACGATAAAGTTCTTC.

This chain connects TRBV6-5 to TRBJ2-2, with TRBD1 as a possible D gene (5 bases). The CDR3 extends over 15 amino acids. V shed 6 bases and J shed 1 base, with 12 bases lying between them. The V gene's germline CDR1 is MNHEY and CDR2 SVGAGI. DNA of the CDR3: TGTGCCAGCAGACCCACAGGTTGGAACACCGGGGAGCTGTTTTTT. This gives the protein CASRPTGWNTGELFF.

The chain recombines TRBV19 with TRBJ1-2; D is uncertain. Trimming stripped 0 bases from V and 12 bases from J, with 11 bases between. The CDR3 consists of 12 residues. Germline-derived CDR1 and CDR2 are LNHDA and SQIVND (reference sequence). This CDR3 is CASSIEGFGDTF. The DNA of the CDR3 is TGTGCCAGTAGTATAGAGGGCTTCGGGGACACCTTC.

The CDR3 region has the DNA TGTGCCATCCTAAACGTACAGGGGGCAAACACTGAAGCTTTCTTT. This encodes CAILNVQGANTEAFF. The gene calls are TRBV10-3 and TRBJ1-1, with 9 nucleotides matching TRBD1. The CDR3 consists of 15 residues. V was pared by 8 bases and J by 2 bases, with 9 bases of the junction left unmatched. The germline V gene has CDR1 ENHRY and CDR2 SYGVKD.

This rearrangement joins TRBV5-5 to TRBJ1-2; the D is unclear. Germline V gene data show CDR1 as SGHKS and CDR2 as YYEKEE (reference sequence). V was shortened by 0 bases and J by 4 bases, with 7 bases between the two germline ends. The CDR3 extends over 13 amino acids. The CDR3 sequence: CASSLGGGYGYTF. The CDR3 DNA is TGTGCCAGCAGCTTGGGTGGCGGCTATGGCTACACCTTC.

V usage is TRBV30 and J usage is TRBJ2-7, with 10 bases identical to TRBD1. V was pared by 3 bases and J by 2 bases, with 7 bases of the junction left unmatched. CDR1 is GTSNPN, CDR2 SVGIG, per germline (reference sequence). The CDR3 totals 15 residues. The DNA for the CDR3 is TGTGCCTGGAGGTTTCGGACAGGGGGAACCTACGAGCAGTACTTC. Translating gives CAWRFRTGGTYEQYF.

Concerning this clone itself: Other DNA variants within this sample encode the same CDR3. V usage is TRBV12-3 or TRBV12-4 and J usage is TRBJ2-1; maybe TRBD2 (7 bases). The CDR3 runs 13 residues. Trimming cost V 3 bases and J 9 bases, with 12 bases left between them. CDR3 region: CASSFGGAGEQFF. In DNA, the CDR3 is TGTGCCAGCAGTTTTGGGGGGGCCGGTGAGCAGTTCTTC.